This section outlines one T cell receptor beta chain sequence together with its context. Its specificity is unknown. V gave up 5 bases and J gave up 3 bases; unmatched junction bases: 7. Germline CDR1 reads SEHNR; CDR2 reads FQNEAQ (reference sequence). The CDR3 loop spans 17 amino acids. This specimen comes from a study of T cell responses to AZD1222 COVID-19 vaccine. Whole-study results and caveats: Just a handful of AZD1222 recipients tested seropositive at baseline.

Clones were sequenced by immunoSEQ multiplex PCR, and TCRdb holds only the in-frame ones, with some missing. The table shows just under 35,000 clones, with 85% to 90% occurring only once. The chain joins TRBV7-9 to TRBJ2-2; 12 bases map to TRBD2. This sample comprised peripheral blood, obtained 28 days after the second AZD1222 dose. This clonotype was sampled from an adult who received the AZD1222 COVID-19 vaccine. CDR3 DNA: TGTGCCAGCAGCCCCCGACTAGCGGGGGACCACACCGGGGAGCTGTTTTTT. Translating gives CASSPRLAGDHTGELFF.